This TCR beta chain was observed in a study of CD4 T cells in relation to SARS-CoV-2 and coronaviruses. Looked up from germline, CDR1 is LGHDT and CDR2 is YNNKEL (reference sequence). With 6 bases removed from V and 12 bases from J, the gap between germline ends came to 15 bases. The CDR3 loop spans 12 amino acids. This table comes from immunoSEQ multiplex PCR, and its TCRdb copy is limited to in-frame clones, with some not included. The sample consists of 50,000 to 70,000 clones, around 87% of them appearing once. The unexposed donors gave CD4+ T cells in about 2010-2019, prior to COVID-19. CD4 enrichment then naive enrichment separated naive from memory CD4+ cells.

Sequenced input: memory CD4+ T cells from PBMCs. The source is a human donor in good health. V and J are TRBV3-1 (or the pseudogene TRBV3-2) and TRBJ2-4, with D tentatively TRBD2 (5 bases). The CDR3 spells CASRRARGPQYF. The CDR3 DNA reads as TGTGCCAGCAGGCGGGCCCGCGGTCCTCAGTACTTC.